This TCR beta chain was recovered during a study of blood T cell repertoires in COVID-19. At the level of the study: Nucleic acid was either cDNA or gDNA, and it came from T cells, B-cell-depleted T cells, or PBMCs.

TCRdb's copy holds only in-frame clones and misses some; the assay was immunoSEQ multiplex PCR. The table includes 150,000 to 200,000 clones, more than 85% detected once. With 1 base removed from V and 6 bases from J, the gap between germline ends came to 7 bases. CDR3 size: 13 residues. Germline assignment: CDR1 LGHNT and CDR2 FRNRAP. The sample was peripheral blood. The chain recombines TRBV12-5 with TRBJ1-5; D unresolved. This sequence originates from a man aged 60 to 69 with COVID-19, enrolled during active disease. CDR3 residues: CASGLATSQPQHF. In nucleotides, the CDR3 is TGTGCTAGTGGTTTGGCTACTTCTCAGCCCCAGCATTTT.